This T cell receptor beta chain is from a study of regulatory T cells in long-lasting Graves disease. Both iRepertoire HTBI primers and Arm-PCR of CDR3 regions were used to build the TCR beta libraries. TCRdb recomputed calls from the multiplex PCR reads with MiXCR, one row per CDR3 protein. This table has about 420,000 distinct CDR3 sequences, approximately 16% appearing once. Stated time point: newly diagnosed GD, antithyroid drugs for less than 3 months. Generation of the TCR library employed RNA extracted from PBMCs. Roughly 10 milliliters of peripheral blood were drawn into EDTA tubes. Study-level points and caveats: Repertoires from persistent disease leaned toward TRBV28, TRBJ1-2 and TRBJ2-5. Persistent Graves' patients had lower TCR diversity than newly diagnosed ones.

This CDR3 region has 14 residues. V lost 7 bases and J 0 bases, leaving 13 bases between the germline ends. Germline lookup yields CDR1 MDHEN and CDR2 SYDVKM. This clonotype was observed at least ten times. Its antigen is as yet unknown. This same sample was also taken into another study, of T cells in Graves' hyperthyroidism and ophthalmopathy. From that second work: In validation, the model predicted ophthalmopathy. These predictions came a median approximately 6.5 months before onset.

The receptor comes from a woman aged 18-30 years with Graves disease. Source: peripheral blood mononuclear cells (PBMCs), taken at new diagnosis, from a patient treated with antithyroid drugs. The gene calls are TRBV28 and TRBJ2-7; D perhaps matches TRBD2 (6 bases). DNA for the CDR3: TGTGCCAGCACCCCCTGGAGGGACTCCTACGAGCAGTACTTC. Translated, it gives CASTPWRDSYEQYF.